This T cell receptor beta chain appears in the sequencing data of a study of T cells after yellow fever vaccination. TCRdb re-called the 5' RACE reads through MiXCR, storing one row per CDR3 protein. Among around 140,000 distinct CDR3 sequences listed, about 7.7% were seen once. V lost 0 bases and J 1 base, leaving 10 bases between the germline ends. From germline, CDR1 is SGHTA and CDR2 FQGNSA. The CDR3 has 15 residues. This clonotype was counted ten times or more. This chain joins TRBV7-2 and TRBJ2-7, with D perhaps assigned TRBD1 or TRBD2 (5 bases each). The receptor comes from a man aged 30 to 45 who received the YFV17D yellow fever vaccine. The sequencing here drew on CD4+ T cells sorted from PBMCs, taken 5 days after the yellow fever booster vaccination. The CDR3 coding sequence is TGTGCCAGCAGCTTAGCGGGGACGGAATCCTACGAGCAGTACTTC. This translates into CASSLAGTESYEQYF. The whole variable domain, filled in from reference TRBV7-2 and TRBJ2-7, reads GAGVSQSPSNKVTEKGKDVELRCDPISGHTALYWYRQSLGQGLEFLIYFQGNSAPDKSGLPSDRFSAERTGGSVSTLTIQRTQQEDSAVYLCASSLAGTESYEQYFGPGTRLTVT.